What follows are 21 T cell receptor beta chains derived from one specimen sequenced in a study of human T cells and chemical hapten exposure. TCRdb re-derived calls from the RACE reads in MiXCR, one entry per CDR3 protein. This sample yields roughly 100,000 distinct CDR3 sequences, of which 9.5% to 14% are seen a single time; more than 2.5% belongs to the top ten. As for time point: pre-sensitization, week 0. Treatment reported: therapeutic diphenylcyclopropenone sensitization with weekly scalp DPC. Sample: whole blood, taken in connection with sensitization to the hapten diphenylcyclopropenone (DPC). These TCRs come from a woman aged 60-75 years with alopecia areata. Some clones in this sample may be carry-over from other donors' samples.

This clonotype was detected many times. The chain is built from TRBV5-4 and TRBJ1-5; D is ambiguous. In germline, CDR1 is SGHNT, CDR2 YYREEE (reference sequence). The CDR3 covers 21 residues. The V end was cut by 3 bases, the J end by 7 bases, with 35 bases between. CDR3 sequence: CASSYITGPTHFRGSGQPQHF. The CDR3 DNA reads TGTGCCAGCAGCTATATTACCGGGCCAACACATTTCCGAGGGTCTGGACAGCCCCAGCATTTT.

The chain couples TRBV12-5 to TRBJ2-7, with D unclear. Germline V gene data show CDR1 as LGHNT and CDR2 as FRNRAP. With 0 bases removed from V and 2 bases from J, the gap between germline ends came to 11 bases. The CDR3 spans 15 residues. The CDR3 reads CASGLVISETYEQYF. CDR3 sequence (DNA): TGTGCTAGTGGTTTGGTAATAAGCGAGACCTACGAGCAGTACTTC.

This clonotype was observed many times. This rearrangement joins TRBV29-1 to TRBJ2-5; the D is unclear. The CDR3 covers 13 residues. The V gene lost 2 bases and the J gene lost 1 base, with 8 bases spanning the gap. CDR1 and CDR2 (germline): SQVTM, ANQGSEA. The chain's CDR3 is CSVELSGQETQYF. CDR3 sequence (DNA): TGCAGCGTTGAATTGTCCGGCCAAGAGACCCAGTACTTC.

The J gene is TRBJ2-7, the V gene TRBV7-9; a weak D match, TRBD1 (5 bases). The CDR3 covers 13 residues. V lost 3 bases, J lost 2 bases, and 8 bases lay in between. Germline loops: CDR1 SEHNR, CDR2 FQNEAQ (reference sequence). The CDR3: CASSLTRAYEQYF. The DNA for the CDR3 is TGTGCCAGCAGCTTGACCAGGGCCTACGAGCAGTACTTC.

The table lists this clonotype with many counts. The chain recombines TRBV12-5 with TRBJ2-7; D may be TRBD2 (7 bases). The V gene's germline CDR1 is LGHNT and CDR2 FRNRAP. Trimming cost V 3 bases and J 5 bases, with 11 bases left between them. The CDR3 is made up of 13 amino acids. CDR3 sequence (DNA): TGTGCTAGTGGTTTCCAAGGGGGGGACGAGCAGTACTTC. Protein product: CASGFQGGDEQYF.

In its sample, this clonotype was seen a few times. The rearrangement links TRBV18 to TRBJ2-2; D ambiguous. Trimming removed 2 bases from V and 8 bases from J, with 18 bases in between. Per the germline V gene, CDR1 is KGHSH and CDR2 is LQKENI. The CDR3 consists of 16 residues. The CDR3 is CASSPYTLSGSGELFF. For the CDR3, the DNA is TGTGCCAGCTCACCATATACTCTCTCCGGCTCAGGGGAGCTGTTTTTT.

This clonotype came up many times. This chain joins TRBV11-2 and TRBJ2-4; D not certain. From germline, CDR1 is SGHAT and CDR2 FQNNGV. This CDR3 is 16 amino acids long. Trimming took 1 base from V and 1 from J, leaving 11 bases between them. CDR3 region: CASSLVGGRAKNIQYF. The DNA for the CDR3 is TGTGCCAGCAGCTTAGTGGGTGGAAGGGCCAAAAACATTCAGTACTTC.

This chain connects TRBV20-1 to TRBJ1-2; D uncertain. CDR1 is DFQATT, CDR2 SNEGSKA, per germline (reference sequence). The ends were cut back, 5 bases at V and 4 bases at J, with 17 bases in the middle. CDR3 length: 14 amino acids. The CDR3 DNA follows: TGCAGTGCTGGCCTACCGGGTCTAGGCTATGGCTACACCTTC. This translates into CSAGLPGLGYGYTF.

This clonotype has at least ten counts. The chain is built from TRBV30 and TRBJ2-5, with 7 positions matching TRBD2. Germline CDR1 reads GTSNPN; CDR2 reads SVGIG (reference sequence). The J segment lost 5 bases and the V segment lost 2 bases, leaving 8 bases of the junction unmatched. CDR3 length: 14 amino acids. The CDR3: CAWSYGLGGETQYF. In DNA form, the CDR3 reads TGTGCCTGGAGTTACGGACTGGGAGGGGAGACCCAGTACTTC.

J is TRBJ2-7 and V is TRBV20-1; D uncertain. CDR1 DFQATT and CDR2 SNEGSKA come from the germline V gene (reference sequence). V lost 3 bases to trimming and J lost 0 bases, with 6 bases between them. The CDR3 covers 12 residues. Written as DNA, the CDR3 is TGCAGTGCTAGGGGCAGCTCCTACGAGCAGTACTTC. It translates to CSARGSSYEQYF.

At least ten counts were recorded for this clonotype. V gene TRBV29-1 combines with J gene TRBJ2-7; TRBD1 is a possible D gene (5 bases). Trimming left V 5 bases short and J 0 bases short, with 14 bases between. Germline V CDR1 and CDR2: SQVTM, ANQGSEA. This CDR3 region has 14 residues. CDR3 in amino acids: CSVFFQGYSYEQYF. CDR3 coding DNA: TGCAGCGTTTTCTTCCAGGGCTACTCCTACGAGCAGTACTTC.

Ten or more counts support this clonotype. The chain uses TRBV20-1 and TRBJ2-5, with D unclear. The CDR3 runs to 14 residues. Trimming stripped 3 bases from V and 2 bases from J, with 13 bases between. Germline CDR1 and CDR2: DFQATT and SNEGSKA (reference sequence). CDR3 in DNA: TGCAGTGCTAGGAAAGGACGGATACAAGAGACCCAGTACTTC. This encodes CSARKGRIQETQYF.

This clonotype was seen repeatedly, ten times or more. The V gene is TRBV10-3, the J gene TRBJ2-3; 9 nucleotides agree with TRBD2. The junction had 5 bases not matched to a gene; V was cut back by 2 bases and J by 5 bases. Germline CDR1 is ENHRY and CDR2 is SYGVKD. CDR3 length: 15 residues. CDR3 nucleotide sequence: TGTGCCATCAGTGAGGCGGGGGGGCCCGGAGATACGCAGTATTTT. As protein: CAISEAGGPGDTQYF.

This clonotype was recorded many times. The chain couples TRBV19 to TRBJ1-5; D remains unclear. The CDR3 totals 14 residues. CDR1 is LNHDA and CDR2 is SQIVND in the germline V gene (reference sequence). Trimming removed 7 bases from V and 10 bases from J, with 20 bases in between. In nucleotides, the CDR3 is TGTGCCAGTAATGATCGGGCTATTAATGGTCCCCAGCATTTT. Its protein is CASNDRAINGPQHF.

This clonotype was observed a handful of times. The rearrangement uses TRBV6-1 and TRBJ1-1; D is possibly TRBD1 (6 bases). Germline V gene sequence: CDR1 MNHNS, CDR2 SASEGT. The CDR3 is made up of 14 amino acids. Deletions cut 7 bases from V and 9 bases from J, with 21 bases between. CDR3 loop: CASMRGLRGAQAFF. The DNA of the CDR3 is TGTGCCAGCATGCGGGGGCTGCGGGGGGCGCAAGCTTTCTTT.

This clonotype was counted only a few times. The chain carries TRBV10-1 and TRBJ2-1; D remains ambiguous. Trimming took off 0 bases at V and 10 bases at J, with 13 bases between the two ends. Germline V gives CDR1 WNHNN, CDR2 SYGVQD (reference sequence). The CDR3 totals 14 residues. The CDR3 reads CASSESGFTREQFF. The CDR3 region has the DNA TGCGCCAGCAGTGAGTCGGGTTTTACGAGAGAGCAGTTCTTC.

V and J are TRBV12-3 or TRBV12-4 and TRBJ1-1; TRBD1 matches at 9 bases. The CDR3 is 13 amino acids. J gave up 9 bases and V 6 bases, and 8 bases lay outside the gene matches. The DNA of the CDR3 is TGTGCCAGCAGGTCGACCGGGACAGGGAAAGCTTTCTTT. Amino acids: CASRSTGTGKAFF.

This clonotype was recorded a few times. The J gene is TRBJ2-5, the V gene TRBV6-5; D uncertain. Germline loops: CDR1 MNHEY, CDR2 SVGAGI. CDR3 size: 15 residues. Deletions cut 2 bases from V and 4 bases from J, with 14 bases between. Here the CDR3 DNA reads TGTGCCAGCAGTTACCTCCGCCAGTCCACAGAGACCCAGTACTTC. Protein product: CASSYLRQSTETQYF.

In its sample, this clonotype was seen many times. The gene calls are TRBV20-1 and TRBJ2-3, with TRBD2 matching 12 bases. The ends lost 4 bases at V and 3 bases at J; junction bases unmatched: 5. In germline, CDR1 is DFQATT, CDR2 SNEGSKA (reference sequence). This CDR3 is 15 amino acids long. CDR3 DNA sequence: TGCAGTGCTACAAGGACTAGCGGGAAAACAGATACGCAGTATTTT. The encoded protein is CSATRTSGKTDTQYF.

This clonotype was observed at least ten times. The gene calls are TRBV12-3 or TRBV12-4 and TRBJ2-7; TRBD2 matches at 9 bases. The J segment lost 2 bases and the V segment lost 5 bases, leaving 10 bases of the junction unmatched. The CDR3 has 16 residues. CDR3 sequence reads: CASSPLGLAGAYEQYF. The CDR3 DNA follows: TGTGCCAGCAGTCCCCTGGGGTTAGCGGGGGCCTACGAGCAGTACTTC.

This clonotype occurred many times. The rearrangement joins TRBV2 to TRBJ1-6, with D uncertain. CDR3 length: 16 residues. Germline-derived CDR1 and CDR2 are SNHLY and FYNNEI. V lost 7 bases to trimming and J lost 0 bases, with 13 bases between them. For the CDR3, the DNA is TGTGCCAGCAAAGCGGGATCTAGCTCCTATAATTCACCCCTCCACTTT. It codes for CASKAGSSSYNSPLHF.